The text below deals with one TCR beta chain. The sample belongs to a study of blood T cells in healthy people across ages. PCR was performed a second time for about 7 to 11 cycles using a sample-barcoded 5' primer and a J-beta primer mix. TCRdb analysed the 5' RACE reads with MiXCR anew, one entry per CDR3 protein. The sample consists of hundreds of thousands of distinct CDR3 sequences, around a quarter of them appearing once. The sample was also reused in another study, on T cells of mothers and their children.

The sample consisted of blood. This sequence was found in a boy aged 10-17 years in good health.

The CDR3 is CASSTRLTGPTEQYF. In DNA, the CDR3 is TGTGCCAGCAGCACCCGGTTGACAGGGCCCACCGAGCAGTACTTC. The chain uses TRBV28 and TRBJ2-7; TRBD1 matches at 7 bases. The CDR3 totals 15 residues. Germline trimming cut 6 bases from V and 6 bases from J; bases unmatched to any gene: 14. Germline assignment: CDR1 MDHEN and CDR2 SYDVKM.